The 6 T cell receptor beta chains presented below share a single source sample, sequenced in a study of blood T cell repertoires in COVID-19. Using immunoSEQ multiplex PCR, the repertoire was profiled, and TCRdb retains in-frame clones only, with some absent. The sample lists some 200,000 clones, 80% to 90% occurring once. What was sequenced was peripheral blood. The receptors were sampled from a woman older than 75 with active or convalescent COVID-19.

The chain carries TRBV19 and TRBJ2-3; 8 nucleotides align to TRBD1. Germline CDR1 reads LNHDA; CDR2 reads SQIVND (reference sequence). J gave up 0 bases and V 6 bases, and 8 bases lay outside the gene matches. The CDR3 totals 16 residues. The CDR3 loop is CASSPDRGRSTDTQYF. CDR3 sequence (DNA): TGTGCCAGTAGCCCAGACAGGGGACGCAGCACAGATACGCAGTATTTT.

This chain joins TRBV25-1 and TRBJ2-7, with 13 bases aligning to TRBD2. CDR1 and CDR2 from the germline V gene are MGHDK and SYGVNS. V gave up 3 bases and J gave up 3 bases; unmatched junction bases: 5. This CDR3 is 16 amino acids long. The CDR3 here is CASSEGRTSGGYEQYF. The CDR3 DNA reads TGTGCCAGCAGTGAGGGACGGACTAGCGGGGGCTACGAGCAGTACTTC.

This chain joins TRBV4-1 and TRBJ2-7; 8 bases line up with TRBD2. The germline gives CDR1 MGHRA, CDR2 YSYEKL. Trimming took 0 bases from V and 2 from J; bases not matched to a gene: 3. CDR3 length: 15 amino acids. CDR3 protein: CASSQEERGTYEQYF. The CDR3 nucleotides read TGCGCCAGCAGCCAAGAGGAGCGGGGGACCTACGAGCAGTACTTC.

This clone is a singleton in its sample. The chain combines TRBV29-1 with TRBJ2-1, with D uncertain. Germline V gene data show CDR1 as SQVTM and CDR2 as ANQGSEA. V lost 2 bases, J lost 0 bases, and 17 bases lay in between. The CDR3 contains 17 residues. DNA of the CDR3: TGCAGCGTTGAACCCGACACTGACCCGAGCTCCTACAATGAGCAGTTCTTC. Amino acids: CSVEPDTDPSSYNEQFF.

The CDR3 reads CASSLVAEYYNEQFF. For the CDR3, the DNA is TGCGCCAGCAGCTTGGTGGCGGAATACTACAATGAGCAGTTCTTC. V and J are TRBV5-1 and TRBJ2-1, with no clear D. V was cut by 0 bases and J by 3 bases, with 10 bases left in between. This CDR3 has 15 residues. CDR1 is SGHRS, CDR2 YFSETQ, per germline.

CDR3 protein: CASSLWSSAETQYF. The CDR3 DNA sequence: TGCGCCAGCAGCTTGTGGAGCTCCGCGGAGACCCAGTACTTC. The chain links TRBV5-1 to TRBJ2-5; D gene uncertain. Germline CDR1 is SGHRS and CDR2 is YFSETQ. This CDR3 spans 14 amino acids. With 1 base removed from V and 5 bases from J, the gap between germline ends came to 12 bases.